Listed here are 14 T cell receptor beta chains from one sample, sequenced in a study of graft-versus-host responses after intestinal transplantation (dated by TCRdb to 2020 to 2022). The library was produced with the immunoSEQ multiplex PCR assay. Held by TCRdb, this immuneACCESS table contains in-frame sequences only and omits some clones. Under half of the omission traces to an unresolved V gene where checked; the cause of the rest is unknown. This sample comprises about 38,000 clones, around 83% of them detected only once. The ten largest clones represent roughly 3.4% of the sample. This specimen consisted of PBMCs, obtained less than 1,400 days after transplant. Every receptor here comes from a human patient who received an intestinal transplant, so some T cells may come from the graft donor.

This chain links TRBV5-4 with TRBJ1-1; 12 bases agree with TRBD1. Germline-derived CDR1 and CDR2 are SGHNT and YYREEE (reference sequence). This CDR3 is 15 amino acids long. V shed 5 bases and J 5 bases; nucleotides not matched to a gene: 7. As DNA, the CDR3 is TGTGCCAGCAGGGGGACAGGGGGCGCGAGGACTGAAGCTTTCTTT. It encodes CASRGTGGARTEAFF. Full variable domain (outside the CDR3, taken from reference TRBV5-4 and TRBJ1-1): ETGVTQSPTHLIKTRGQQVTLRCSSQSGHNTVSWYQQALGQGPQFIFQYYREEENGRGNFPPRFSGLQFPNYSSELNVNALELDDSALYLCASRGTGGARTEAFFGQGTRLTVV.

V usage is TRBV19 and J usage is TRBJ1-5; TRBD1 matches 12 bases. CDR1 and CDR2 from the germline V gene are LNHDA and SQIVND (reference sequence). Trimming cost V 1 base and J 5 bases; bases outside gene matches: 3. The CDR3 spans 16 residues. CDR3 sequence: CASSIGDRGLDQPQHF. The CDR3 DNA reads TGTGCCAGTAGTATAGGGGACAGGGGGCTAGATCAGCCCCAGCATTTT. Filled out from reference TRBV19 and TRBJ1-5, the complete variable domain reads DGGITQSPKYLFRKEGQNVTLSCEQNLNHDAMYWYRQDPGQGLRLIYYSQIVNDFQKGDIAEGYSVSREKKESFPLTVTSAQKNPTAFYLCASSIGDRGLDQPQHFGDGTRLSIL.

This clone was recorded a few times. The chain employs TRBV7-9 and TRBJ2-3; 14 bases map to TRBD2. The J segment lost 2 bases and the V segment lost 3 bases, leaving 1 base of the junction unmatched. Germline V gene data show CDR1 as SEHNR and CDR2 as FQNEAQ (reference sequence). The CDR3 extends over 16 amino acids. The CDR3 here is CASSLTSGRATDTQYF. Written as DNA, the CDR3 is TGTGCCAGCAGCTTGACTAGCGGGAGGGCCACAGATACGCAGTATTTT.

This clone was detected only a few times. The chain recombines TRBV6-1 with TRBJ1-3; 8 nucleotides agree with TRBD1. The length of the CDR3 is 17 residues. Germline V lookup: CDR1 MNHNS, CDR2 SASEGT. Unmatched junction bases numbered 11, after V lost 4 bases and J lost 3 bases. The CDR3 protein is CASSGGTGRNGGNTIYF. The DNA of the CDR3 is TGTGCCAGCAGTGGGGGGACAGGACGAAATGGTGGAAACACCATATATTTT.

The chain employs TRBV6-1 and TRBJ1-5, with a weak D call TRBD1 (6 bases). Germline V lookup: CDR1 MNHNS, CDR2 SASEGT. Trimming pared 4 bases from V and 7 bases from J, leaving 14 bases between. CDR3 length equals 14 residues. The CDR3 spells CASSGRTEEQPQHF. The CDR3 DNA follows: TGTGCCAGCAGTGGCCGGACAGAGGAACAGCCCCAGCATTTT.

The chain has TRBV10-2 and TRBJ2-5; 8 bases are shared with TRBD1. From germline, CDR1 is WSHSY and CDR2 SAAADI. V shed 6 bases, J shed 5 bases, and the junction held 5 bases outside the gene matches. The CDR3 consists of 13 residues. In DNA, the CDR3 is TGCGCCAGCAGCAGGGGGCGAGGCGAGACCCAGTACTTC. Amino acids: CASSRGRGETQYF.

This clone was seen a handful of times. V gene TRBV28 combines with J gene TRBJ1-2, with a tentative D call TRBD1 (5 bases). V was pared by 1 base and J by 4 bases, with 10 bases between. CDR1 and CDR2 from the germline V gene are MDHEN and SYDVKM. The CDR3 contains 14 residues. CDR3 sequence: CASSLLRGGYGYTF. In nucleotides, the CDR3 is TGTGCCAGCAGTTTATTGAGGGGAGGCTATGGCTACACCTTC.

The rearrangement uses TRBV7-9 and TRBJ2-1, with 8 bases aligning to TRBD2. CDR1 and CDR2 from the germline V gene are SEHNR and FQNEAQ (reference sequence). V lost 2 bases, J lost 2 bases, and 2 bases stayed unmatched. The CDR3 is 15 amino acids. CDR3 residues: CASSLRGRTYNEQFF. The CDR3, as DNA: TGTGCCAGCAGCTTACGCGGGAGGACCTACAATGAGCAGTTCTTC.

This sequence joins TRBV19 and TRBJ2-1; no reliable D call. Germline V gene sequence: CDR1 LNHDA, CDR2 SQIVND (reference sequence). The CDR3 sequence is 15 residues long. With 7 bases removed from V and 0 bases from J, the gap between germline ends came to 13 bases. The CDR3 is CASTLRYSSYNEQFF. The CDR3 region has the DNA TGTGCCAGTACCCTCCGGTATAGCTCCTACAATGAGCAGTTCTTC.

This clone was seen a few times. V and J are TRBV7-2 and TRBJ1-5; D gene uncertain. CDR3 length: 13 residues. Trimming left V 1 base short and J 4 bases short, with 5 bases between. CDR1 and CDR2 (germline): SGHTA, FQGNSA. The chain's CDR3 is CASSLVRNQPQHF. The CDR3 DNA is TGTGCCAGCAGCTTAGTGAGGAATCAGCCCCAGCATTTT.

This clone appeared a single time. The V call is TRBV27, the J call TRBJ2-7; TRBD2 matches at 7 bases. The CDR3 runs to 14 residues. With 3 bases clipped from V and 0 bases from J, the junction kept 2 bases outside the gene matches. Germline V gives CDR1 MNHEY, CDR2 SMNVEV (reference sequence). CDR3 loop: CASSLGGSSYEQYF. The CDR3, as DNA: TGTGCCAGCAGTTTGGGAGGGAGCTCCTACGAGCAGTACTTC.

The chain joins TRBV28 to TRBJ1-6; a possible D gene is TRBD1 (6 bases). CDR1 MDHEN and CDR2 SYDVKM come from the germline V gene. The CDR3 runs to 14 residues. Trimming stripped 8 bases from V and 2 bases from J, with 10 bases between. CDR3 in DNA: TGTGCCAGCTGTCCAGGGGCCTATAATTCACCCCTCCACTTT. This sequence encodes CASCPGAYNSPLHF.

CDR3 DNA: TGCAGCGCCGGGACAGGGAACACTGAAGCTTTCTTT. Translated: CSAGTGNTEAFF. V gene TRBV29-1 combines with J gene TRBJ1-1, with 8 nucleotides matching TRBD1. Per the germline V gene, CDR1 is SQVTM and CDR2 is ANQGSEA. The CDR3 sequence is 12 residues long. Trimming cost V 7 bases and J 1 base; bases outside gene matches: 2.

The rearrangement links TRBV5-8 to TRBJ1-2; D not resolved. V was clipped by 0 bases and J by 2 bases, with 8 bases between them. Germline V gene sequence: CDR1 SGHTS, CDR2 YDEGEE. The CDR3 covers 14 residues. The CDR3 region is CASSLGVVNYGYTF. The CDR3 DNA sequence: TGTGCCAGCAGCTTGGGAGTTGTAAACTATGGCTACACCTTC. Combining the CDR3 with reference TRBV5-8 and TRBJ1-2 gives the whole variable domain EAGVTQSPTHLIKTRGQQATLRCSPISGHTSVYWYQQALGLGLQFLLWYDEGEERNRGNFPPRFSGRQFPNYSSELNVNALELEDSALYLCASSLGVVNYGYTFGSGTRLTVV.